This is a list of T cell receptor beta chains from one sample in a study of shared clonotypes between healthy human individuals. Sequencing used immunoSEQ multiplex PCR; TCRdb keeps in-frame clones, though not all of them. The data show millions of clones, with approximately 95% seen just once and 0.9% to 1.3% held by the top ten. Sequences were obtained from naive CD8+ T cells sorted from blood. The receptors were gathered from a man aged 18 to 35 in good health. Each CDR3 is given with its conserved first and last residue. Size tells how often a clone was seen (once, few, many) or the class of an expanded clone, and some rows leave it out.

V,size,J,CDR3
TRBV13,.,TRBJ2-7,CASSPSGSNEQYF
TRBV19,.,TRBJ2-1,CASAGTVYNEQFF
TRBV5-4,.,TRBJ1-3,CASSLVPGGEGNTIYF
TRBV2,.,TRBJ2-1,CASSGALAGGGIEDEQFF
TRBV13,.,TRBJ2-7,CASSHWTGDEQYF
TRBV10-1,.,TRBJ2-2,CASSYGTGLAGELFF
TRBV10-2,once,TRBJ2-7,CASRGAGRGYEQYF
TRBV9,.,TRBJ1-2,CASSVERVPYGYTF
TRBV30,once,TRBJ1-2,CAWIRTENYGYTF
TRBV2,.,TRBJ1-1,CASSEVGKGTEAFF
TRBV7-9,.,TRBJ2-7,CASSFKISDEQYF
TRBV4-1,.,TRBJ2-4,CASSQVRADIQYF
TRBV28,.,TRBJ1-2,CASSWTGGLYGYTF
TRBV6-1,.,TRBJ2-7,CASSYPTGQYF
TRBV7-2,few,TRBJ2-5,CASSYGLVETQYF
TRBV11-1,.,TRBJ1-3,CASSLLGLGNTIYF